The 24 T cell receptor beta chains listed next were all sequenced from one sample in a study of PD-1 blockade in classical Hodgkin lymphoma. Here immunoSEQ multiplex PCR was the method, and the copy in TCRdb shows in-frame clones only, minus some. The data contain 41,000 or so clones, 69% of them singletons. Time point defined: cycle 4 day 1 (C4D1), after 6 weeks of nivolumab. Every patient was affected by relapse after autologous stem cell transplantation, while exposure to brentuximab vedotin was not uniform. The sequencing used peripheral blood mononuclear cells (PBMCs), collected before the fourth cycle of nivolumab. The source of these receptors is a human donor with classical Hodgkin lymphoma.

The genes are TRBV4-3 and TRBJ2-1, with D perhaps TRBD2 (6 bases). Germline CDR1 and CDR2: LGHNA and YSLEER. The CDR3 runs 16 residues. Trimming took off 2 bases at V and 2 bases at J, with 13 bases between the two ends. The CDR3 nucleotides read TGCGCCAGCAGCCAAAGTCCCGGACTAACCTACAATGAGCAGTTCTTC. Translated: CASSQSPGLTYNEQFF.

CDR3 DNA sequence: TGTGCCACCAGTAGCGGTTTCTCCTACGAGCAGTACTTC. Encoded protein: CATSSGFSYEQYF. The chain combines TRBV13 with TRBJ2-7, with a tentative D call TRBD2 (6 bases). V was clipped by 10 bases and J by 0 bases, with 13 bases between them. Germline-derived CDR1 and CDR2 are PRHDT and FYEKMQ (reference sequence). CDR3 length: 13 residues.

This clone was observed a few times. The chain's CDR3 is CASSIEGPPGYNEQFF. CDR3 bases: TGTGCCAGTAGTATAGAGGGACCCCCAGGATACAATGAGCAGTTCTTC. J is TRBJ2-1 and V is TRBV19; D may match TRBD1 or TRBD2 (5 bases each). Trimming took 0 bases from V and 4 from J, leaving 13 bases between them. Germline V gene lookup returns CDR1 LNHDA and CDR2 SQIVND (reference sequence). CDR3 length: 16 amino acids.

This CDR3 reads CAISERPGQQNTEAFF. DNA for the CDR3: TGTGCCATCAGTGAAAGACCGGGACAGCAGAACACTGAAGCTTTCTTT. The V and J genes are TRBV10-3 and TRBJ1-1; the match to TRBD1 covers 7 bases. Germline V CDR1 and CDR2: ENHRY, SYGVKD. The CDR3 consists of 16 residues. Unmatched junction bases numbered 8, after V lost 3 bases and J lost 1 base.

The V call is TRBV11-3, the J call TRBJ2-7; tentative D call: TRBD1 (6 bases). Germline V CDR1 and CDR2: SGHNT, YENEEA. Between the trimmed V and J ends, which lost 5 bases and 1 base, there was a span of 15 bases. The CDR3 spans 15 residues. The CDR3 here is CASSKGAGASYEQYF. The CDR3 bases are TGTGCCAGCAGCAAAGGTGCAGGGGCTTCCTACGAGCAGTACTTC. The whole variable domain, remainder taken from reference TRBV11-3 and TRBJ2-7, is EAGVVQSPRYKIIEKKQPVAFWCNPISGHNTLYWYLQNLGQGPELLIRYENEEAVDDSQLPKDRFSAERLKGVDSTLKIQPAELGDSAVYLCASSKGAGASYEQYFGPGTRLTVT.

This sequence joins TRBV5-1 and TRBJ1-1, with D uncertain. This CDR3 spans 13 amino acids. V was pared by 0 bases and J by 5 bases, with 8 bases between. CDR1 is SGHRS, CDR2 YFSETQ, per germline. The CDR3 DNA follows: TGCGCCAGCAGCTTGGGGAGCCCTACTGAAGCTTTCTTT. This translates into CASSLGSPTEAFF.

The rearrangement links TRBV9 to TRBJ1-4, with D unresolved. The CDR3 runs to 15 residues. CDR1 and CDR2 from the germline V gene are SGDLS and YYNGEE. V was clipped by 0 bases and J by 7 bases, with 13 bases between them. This CDR3 reads CASSVGSTESEKLFF. CDR3 in DNA: TGTGCCAGCAGCGTAGGCAGTACAGAGAGTGAAAAACTGTTTTTT.

V usage is TRBV7-2 and J usage is TRBJ1-1; a possible D gene is TRBD1 (5 bases). V was trimmed by 1 base and J by 8 bases, leaving 11 bases between them. Germline CDR1 SGHTA, CDR2 FQGNSA. The CDR3 sequence is 13 residues long. The CDR3 reads CASSLDTRTEAFF. The CDR3 bases are TGTGCCAGCAGCTTAGATACTAGGACAGAAGCTTTCTTT.

By sample fraction, this clone is medium-sized. The chain uses TRBV27 and TRBJ1-2; D remains unclear. Germline lookup yields CDR1 MNHEY and CDR2 SMNVEV (reference sequence). Trimming cost V 0 bases and J 4 bases, with 6 bases left between them. The CDR3 extends over 13 amino acids. DNA of the CDR3: TGTGCCAGCAGTTTATCATCCGGCTATGGCTACACCTTC. Translation gives CASSLSSGYGYTF.

There are a few counts of this clone. The CDR3 DNA sequence: TGTGCCAGCAGACTGAACCCCACAGGGACTGGAAACACCATATATTTT. It yields the protein CASRLNPTGTGNTIYF. This sequence joins TRBV5-6 and TRBJ1-3; D perhaps matches TRBD1 (6 bases). In germline, CDR1 is SGHDT, CDR2 YYEEEE. Trimming cost V 5 bases and J 2 bases, with 17 bases left between them. The CDR3 loop spans 16 amino acids.

The rearrangement uses TRBV7-3 and TRBJ2-1; 10 bases agree with TRBD2. This CDR3 comprises 15 residues. Germline CDR1 is SGHTA and CDR2 is FQGTGA. V was clipped by 5 bases and J by 6 bases; unmatched bases: 7. The CDR3 DNA reads as TGTGCCAGCAGCCCCGAGCGGGGGGGCTTCAATGAGCAGTTCTTC. Translation: CASSPERGGFNEQFF.

This chain connects TRBV6-4 to TRBJ2-1; 10 positions match TRBD2. Germline CDR1 reads MRHNA; CDR2 reads SNTAGT. V lost 8 bases to trimming and J lost 5 bases; unmatched junction nucleotides: 6. This CDR3 contains 14 residues. CDR3: CASSRLAGDNEQFF. Written as DNA, the CDR3 is TGTGCCAGCTCGAGGCTAGCGGGGGACAATGAGCAGTTCTTC.

This clone was observed a handful of times. The genes are TRBV5-4 and TRBJ1-2; TRBD1 aligns across 9 bases. With V trimmed by 1 base and J by 6 bases, 7 bases remained unmatched. CDR3 length: 15 residues. Germline V lookup: CDR1 SGHNT, CDR2 YYREEE (reference sequence). The CDR3 protein is CASSLPRTGENGYTF. The CDR3, as DNA: TGTGCCAGCAGCTTGCCTCGGACAGGGGAAAATGGCTACACCTTC.

This clone was detected ten times or more. CDR3 amino acids: CASMGSGDTEAFF. As DNA, the CDR3 is TGTGCCAGCATGGGTTCCGGGGACACTGAAGCTTTCTTT. V usage is TRBV25-1 and J usage is TRBJ1-1; D is uncertain. Per germline, CDR1 MGHDK and CDR2 SYGVNS. This CDR3 has 13 residues. V gave up 7 bases and J gave up 3 bases, with 12 bases separating them.

This clone was observed many times. The gene calls are TRBV6-1 and TRBJ1-2; a possible D gene is TRBD1 (6 bases). The CDR3 totals 16 residues. The V gene's germline CDR1 is MNHNS and CDR2 SASEGT. With 4 bases removed from V and 6 bases from J, the gap between germline ends came to 21 bases. The CDR3 sequence: CASSVPSIDRINGYTF. CDR3 DNA sequence: TGTGCCAGCAGTGTCCCCTCTATTGACAGGATTAATGGCTACACCTTC.

The chain combines TRBV11-3 with TRBJ2-3; D is possibly TRBD1 or TRBD2 (5 bases each). CDR3 size: 13 residues. V lost 6 bases and J lost 3, with 10 bases in between. The germline V gene has CDR1 SGHNT and CDR2 YENEEA. Here the CDR3 reads CASSKGTTDTQYF. CDR3 DNA sequence: TGTGCCAGCAGTAAGGGGACGACAGATACGCAGTATTTT.

This clone was observed a single time. This chain joins TRBV25-1 and TRBJ2-5; D tentatively reads TRBD1 or TRBD2 (5 bases each). Trimming took 4 bases from V and 3 from J, leaving 9 bases between them. Germline CDR1 MGHDK, CDR2 SYGVNS. The CDR3 is made up of 13 amino acids. The CDR3 DNA reads as TGTGCCAGCAGTGTATGGGGGAAAGAGACCCAGTACTTC. The encoded protein is CASSVWGKETQYF.

The chain has TRBV19 and TRBJ1-1, with a possible D match to TRBD1 (6 bases). The CDR3 extends over 16 amino acids. Germline CDR1 LNHDA, CDR2 SQIVND (reference sequence). Between the trimmed V and J ends, which lost 1 base and 4 bases, there was a span of 16 bases. The CDR3 protein is CASSIGMGGAGTEAFF. The CDR3 DNA reads as TGTGCCAGTAGTATAGGGATGGGGGGCGCGGGCACTGAAGCTTTCTTT. Looking up the rest from reference TRBV19 and TRBJ1-1 gives the full variable domain: DGGITQSPKYLFRKEGQNVTLSCEQNLNHDAMYWYRQDPGQGLRLIYYSQIVNDFQKGDIAEGYSVSREKKESFPLTVTSAQKNPTAFYLCASSIGMGGAGTEAFFGQGTRLTVV.

The chain has TRBV10-3 and TRBJ1-2, with a possible D match to TRBD1 (5 bases). This CDR3 region has 14 residues. Germline CDR1 reads ENHRY; CDR2 reads SYGVKD. Between the trimmed V and J ends, which lost 3 bases and 6 bases, there was a span of 14 bases. CDR3 sequence reads: CAISETTGTHGYTF. CDR3 coding DNA: TGTGCCATCAGTGAAACTACCGGGACCCATGGCTACACCTTC.

The J gene is TRBJ2-3, the V gene TRBV4-3; D call uncertain. CDR3 size: 17 residues. V lost 0 bases and J lost 5, with 18 bases in between. Germline lookup yields CDR1 LGHNA and CDR2 YSLEER. The CDR3 loop reads CASSQEGGDLFLDTQYF. CDR3 coding DNA: TGCGCCAGCAGCCAAGAAGGTGGAGATTTGTTTTTAGATACGCAGTATTTT.

This rearrangement joins TRBV7-9 to TRBJ2-2; 12 bases are shared with TRBD2. This CDR3 is built from 19 residues. V trimming: 5 bases; J trimming: 6 bases; junction bases outside the gene matches: 16. Germline V gives CDR1 SEHNR, CDR2 FQNEAQ (reference sequence). The CDR3 spells CASSPPSSGGAYVAGELFF. In nucleotides, the CDR3 is TGTGCCAGCAGCCCACCTTCTAGCGGGGGGGCTTATGTGGCCGGGGAGCTGTTTTTT.

The gene calls are TRBV7-2 and TRBJ2-1, with 9 positions matching TRBD2. CDR3 length: 16 amino acids. V lost 5 bases and J lost 9; bases outside the gene matches: 14. CDR1 SGHTA and CDR2 FQGNSA come from the germline V gene. The DNA for the CDR3 is TGTGCCAGCAGCAAAAATAGCGGGGGTATTGTGGGTGAGCAGTTCTTC. Translated: CASSKNSGGIVGEQFF.

This clone was detected only once. The gene calls are TRBV13 and TRBJ2-1; the D gene is possibly TRBD2 (5 bases). V gave up 1 base and J gave up 10 bases, with 8 bases separating them. CDR1 and CDR2 (germline): PRHDT, FYEKMQ (reference sequence). The CDR3 consists of 12 residues. CDR3 loop: CASSLEGGEQFF. The CDR3 nucleotides are TGTGCCAGCAGCTTAGAGGGCGGGGAGCAGTTCTTC. Variable domain in full (rest from reference TRBV13 and TRBJ2-1): AAGVIQSPRHLIKEKRETATLKCYPIPRHDTVYWYQQGPGQDPQFLISFYEKMQSDKGSIPDRFSAQQFSDYHSELNMSSLELGDSALYFCASSLEGGEQFFGPGTRLTVL.

This chain uses TRBV28 with TRBJ1-1, with D tentatively TRBD1 (5 bases). V was clipped by 2 bases and J by 6 bases, with 16 bases between them. The CDR3 loop spans 15 amino acids. Per the germline V gene, CDR1 is MDHEN and CDR2 is SYDVKM. The CDR3 region is CASSLVGGMASEAFF. CDR3 nucleotides: TGTGCCAGCAGTTTAGTTGGGGGGATGGCTTCTGAAGCTTTCTTT.